Below, 18 T cell receptor beta chains from the same sample are listed, as sequenced in a study of blood T cell repertoires in COVID-19. TCRdb's copy holds only in-frame clones and misses some; the assay was immunoSEQ multiplex PCR. The table shows approximately 35,000 clones, with 70% to 90% occurring only once. Sequencing was carried out using peripheral blood. The receptors derive from a man aged 55 to 70 with active COVID-19.

The chain employs TRBV6-4 and TRBJ2-3; 10 bases are shared with TRBD2. V shed 0 bases, J shed 3 bases, and the junction held 0 bases outside the gene matches. From germline, CDR1 is MRHNA and CDR2 SNTAGT. This CDR3 comprises 15 residues. The CDR3 DNA sequence: TGTGCCAGCAGTGACTCGGGACTAGCGACAGATACGCAGTATTTT. Translating gives CASSDSGLATDTQYF.

The rearrangement uses TRBV19 and TRBJ1-4; maybe TRBD1 (5 bases). The CDR3 totals 15 residues. Trimming left V 6 bases short and J 8 bases short, with 19 bases between. CDR1 is LNHDA and CDR2 is SQIVND in the germline V gene (reference sequence). The CDR3 coding sequence is TGTGCCAGTAGGGGACCGGGACTTCCGGAAGAAAAACTGTTTTTT. This encodes CASRGPGLPEEKLFF.

The count of this clone is one. The rearrangement joins TRBV11-1 to TRBJ1-2; maybe TRBD1 (5 bases). This CDR3 is built from 15 residues. The V end lost 2 bases, the J end lost 2 bases, and 12 bases lay between the germline ends. Per germline, CDR1 SGHAT and CDR2 FQDESV (reference sequence). CDR3 nucleotide sequence: TGTGCCAGCAGCTTAAGGGCCGGACACAACTATGGCTACACCTTC. Residues: CASSLRAGHNYGYTF. Full variable domain (rest looked up from reference TRBV11-1 and TRBJ1-2): EAEVAQSPRYKITEKSQAVAFWCDPISGHATLYWYRQILGQGPELLVQFQDESVVDDSQLPKDRFSAERLKGVDSTLKIQPAELGDSAMYLCASSLRAGHNYGYTFGSGTRLTVV.

This clone was counted once. CDR3 loop: CASSRYRIDYGYTF. The DNA of the CDR3 is TGTGCCAGCAGCCGGTACAGGATCGACTATGGCTACACCTTC. The V and J genes are TRBV14 and TRBJ1-2; tentatively, D is TRBD1 (5 bases). The CDR3 spans 14 residues. From germline, CDR1 is SGHDN and CDR2 FVKESK. V was shortened by 4 bases and J by 3 bases, with 12 bases between the two germline ends.

This chain connects TRBV11-2 to TRBJ2-2; 10 nucleotides agree with TRBD2. Per the germline V gene, CDR1 is SGHAT and CDR2 is FQNNGV. CDR3 size: 17 residues. The V and J ends lost 4 bases and 0 bases, in that order; junction bases with no gene match: 5. CDR3 coding DNA: TGTGCCAGCAGCTCCATTAGCGGGAGGTCGAACACCGGGGAGCTGTTTTTT. This codes for CASSSISGRSNTGELFF.

This clone was counted a single time. The chain is built from TRBV28 and TRBJ2-7; 7 bases are a match to TRBD2. Germline V gene data show CDR1 as MDHEN and CDR2 as SYDVKM. This CDR3 has 14 residues. After removal of 6 bases from V and 4 bases from J, the junction contained 9 bases not matched to a gene. CDR3 DNA sequence: TGTGCCAGCAGCCCCGGGGGGACTCAGTACGAGCAGTACTTC. This sequence encodes CASSPGGTQYEQYF.

This chain joins TRBV6-4 and TRBJ2-7, with 12 positions matching TRBD2. The CDR3 consists of 14 residues. Per the germline V gene, CDR1 is MRHNA and CDR2 is SNTAGT. V trimming: 6 bases; J trimming: 3 bases; junction bases outside the gene matches: 3. The CDR3 is CASSMTSGGYEQYF. CDR3 nucleotides: TGTGCCAGCAGCATGACTAGCGGGGGCTACGAGCAGTACTTC.

This clone was recorded once. The V and J genes are TRBV30 and TRBJ2-2; D uncertain. Germline V gene sequence: CDR1 GTSNPN, CDR2 SVGIG (reference sequence). V lost 2 bases to trimming and J lost 6 bases, with 4 bases between them. The CDR3 is made up of 11 amino acids. The CDR3 DNA follows: TGTGCCTGGAGTCCATCCGGGGAGCTGTTTTTT. This codes for CAWSPSGELFF.

The rearrangement links TRBV19 to TRBJ1-4, with D maybe TRBD1 (6 bases). V gave up 7 bases and J gave up 6 bases, with 9 bases separating them. The germline V gene has CDR1 LNHDA and CDR2 SQIVND (reference sequence). The CDR3 runs to 12 residues. The CDR3: CASTQGYEKLFF. CDR3 nucleotides: TGTGCCAGTACACAGGGCTATGAAAAACTGTTTTTT.

The chain employs TRBV3-1 (or the pseudogene TRBV3-2) and TRBJ2-3; tentatively, D is TRBD1 (6 bases). This CDR3 is built from 15 residues. CDR1 LGHDT and CDR2 YNNKEL come from the germline V gene (reference sequence). V lost 1 base and J lost 3, with 11 bases in between. CDR3 DNA: TGTGCCAGCAGCCAAGGACGGCAGGGGACAGATACGCAGTATTTT. Translating gives CASSQGRQGTDTQYF.

The chain uses TRBV28 and TRBJ2-6; D possibly corresponds to TRBD2 (5 bases). This CDR3 comprises 19 residues. Germline CDR1 reads MDHEN; CDR2 reads SYDVKM. The V end lost 3 bases, the J end lost 0 bases, and 18 bases lay between the germline ends. DNA for the CDR3: TGTGCCAGCAGTTTTTTGGGGATTTGGGAGAGCTCTGGGGCCAACGTCCTGACTTTC. Translated, it gives CASSFLGIWESSGANVLTF. The full variable domain, in which reference TRBV28 and TRBJ2-6 provide the parts outside the CDR3, is DVKVTQSSRYLVKRTGEKVFLECVQDMDHENMFWYRQDPGLGLRLIYFSYDVKMKEKGDIPEGYSVSREKKERFSLILESASTNQTSMYLCASSFLGIWESSGANVLTFGAGSRLTVL.

The V gene is TRBV10-2, the J gene TRBJ2-2, with 9 bases that match TRBD2. V lost 1 base and J lost 1; bases outside the gene matches: 1. In germline, CDR1 is WSHSY, CDR2 SAAADI. There are 16 residues in the CDR3. The CDR3 spells CASSELREGNTGELFF. The CDR3 nucleotides are TGCGCCAGCAGTGAGTTGCGGGAGGGGAACACCGGGGAGCTGTTTTTT.

The CDR3 spells CASSPRDTFWNEQYF. The CDR3, as DNA: TGTGCCAGCTCACCGAGGGACACCTTTTGGAACGAGCAGTACTTC. The chain couples TRBV18 to TRBJ2-7; TRBD1 might be the D (6 bases). Germline CDR1 and CDR2: KGHSH and LQKENI. The CDR3 has 15 amino acids. V lost 3 bases to trimming and J lost 5 bases, with 17 bases between them.

This chain connects TRBV10-1 to TRBJ2-1; 10 nucleotides match TRBD2. V was clipped by 9 bases and J by 0 bases; unmatched bases: 5. From germline, CDR1 is WNHNN and CDR2 SYGVQD (reference sequence). This CDR3 comprises 15 residues. CDR3 region: CASGPSGGSYNEQFF. As DNA, the CDR3 is TGCGCCAGTGGCCCTAGCGGGGGCTCCTACAATGAGCAGTTCTTC.

The CDR3 is CASSTLPGQGTSGLGYEQYF. The DNA of the CDR3 is TGTGCCAGTAGTACTCTTCCGGGACAGGGGACTAGCGGGCTCGGCTACGAGCAGTACTTC. V is TRBV19 and J is TRBJ2-7; TRBD2 aligns across 12 bases. The CDR3 contains 20 residues. Germline CDR1 and CDR2: LNHDA and SQIVND (reference sequence). The V segment lost 4 bases and the J segment 3 bases; nucleotides outside the gene matches: 19.

V is TRBV11-1 and J is TRBJ1-1, with D unresolved. Trimming left V 2 bases short and J 3 bases short, with 16 bases between. This CDR3 region has 16 residues. Germline CDR1 and CDR2: SGHAT and FQDESV (reference sequence). The CDR3 DNA sequence: TGTGCCAGCAGCTTAATTTTCGAGGCGGGGTACACTGAAGCTTTCTTT. Protein product: CASSLIFEAGYTEAFF.

The chain combines TRBV3-1 (or the pseudogene TRBV3-2) with TRBJ2-2; D remains ambiguous. Trimming stripped 0 bases from V and 1 base from J, with 18 bases between. This CDR3 contains 19 residues. Per germline, CDR1 LGHDT and CDR2 YNNKEL (reference sequence). CDR3 sequence reads: CASSQDERVRRKNTGELFF. The CDR3 nucleotides are TGTGCCAGCAGCCAAGATGAACGGGTACGACGGAAGAACACCGGGGAGCTGTTTTTT.

This clone appeared a few times. The gene calls are TRBV4-2 and TRBJ1-1; 7 nucleotides agree with TRBD1. CDR1 is LGHNA and CDR2 is YNFKEQ in the germline V gene. Unmatched junction bases numbered 7, after V lost 2 bases and J lost 7 bases. The length of the CDR3 is 14 residues. The CDR3 region is CASSQLSGTVEAFF. The CDR3 region has the DNA TGTGCCAGCAGCCAATTATCCGGGACAGTTGAAGCTTTCTTT.